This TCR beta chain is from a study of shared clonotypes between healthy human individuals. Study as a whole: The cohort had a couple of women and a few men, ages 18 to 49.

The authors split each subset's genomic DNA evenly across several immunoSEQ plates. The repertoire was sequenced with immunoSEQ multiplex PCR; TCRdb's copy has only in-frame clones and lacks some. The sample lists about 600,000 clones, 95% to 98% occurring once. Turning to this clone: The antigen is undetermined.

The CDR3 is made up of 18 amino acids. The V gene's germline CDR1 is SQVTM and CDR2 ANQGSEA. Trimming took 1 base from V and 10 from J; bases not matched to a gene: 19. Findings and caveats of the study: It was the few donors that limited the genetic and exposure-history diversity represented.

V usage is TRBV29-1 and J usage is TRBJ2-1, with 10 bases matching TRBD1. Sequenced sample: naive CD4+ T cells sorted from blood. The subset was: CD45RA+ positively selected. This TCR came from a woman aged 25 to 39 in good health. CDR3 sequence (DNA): TGCAGCGTTGAAGTCCCCGGGACAGGGGTTTCCGGGACGACGGAGCAGTTCTTC. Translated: CSVEVPGTGVSGTTEQFF.